Listed below are T cell receptor beta chains from one sample, sequenced in a study of beta chain features in type 1 diabetes. Sequencing was performed with immunoSEQ multiplex PCR; in TCRdb, only in-frame clones are kept and a portion is missing. The data show fewer than 900,000 clones, with around a sixth seen just once and 0.023% held by the top ten. The material sequenced was naive CD4+ T cells from blood. The origin of the receptors is a woman aged 18-29 years in good health. Each CDR3 is given with its conserved first and last residue. A D gene is named only where the DNA matches it firmly. Clone size is shown for a subset of rows, as once, few, many or a class of expanded clone.

. TRBD1 TRBJ2-7 TRBV28 CASRVTGYEQYF TGTGCCAGCAGGGTGACAGGGTACGAGCAGTACTTC
. TRBD2 TRBJ2-3 TRBV7-9 CASSLAFSGRRTDTQYF TGTGCCAGCAGCTTAGCGTTTAGCGGGAGAAGGACAGATACGCAGTATTTT
few . TRBJ1-1 TRBV18 CASSLRAGNTEAFF TGTGCCAGCTCACTCAGGGCTGGGAACACTGAAGCTTTCTTT
few TRBD1 TRBJ2-7 TRBV15 CATSRAGGVNEQYF TGTGCCACCAGCAGAGCAGGGGGAGTCAACGAGCAGTACTTC
. . TRBJ2-3 TRBV6-5 CASSAQGVWVDTQYF TGTGCCAGCAGTGCTCAGGGTGTGTGGGTGGATACGCAGTATTTT
few . TRBJ2-1 TRBV7-6 CASSLETFYNEQFF TGTGCCAGCAGCTTAGAAACCTTTTACAATGAGCAGTTCTTC
. . TRBJ2-7 TRBV5-6 CASSLGGVWSGFSYEQYF TGTGCCAGCAGCTTGGGGGGTGTTTGGAGCGGGTTTTCCTACGAGCAGTACTTC
few . TRBJ1-3 TRBV9 CASSGESGNTIYF TGTGCCAGCAGCGGTGAGTCTGGAAACACCATATATTTT
few . TRBJ1-2 TRBV5-1 CASSLGLYGYTF TGCGCCAGCAGCCTGGGCCTCTATGGCTACACCTTC
few . TRBJ1-3 TRBV7-2 CASSTHQQGSGNTIYF TGTGCCAGCAGTACACACCAACAGGGAAGTGGAAACACCATATATTTT
. . TRBJ2-1 TRBV7-3 CASSLAGSYNEQFF TGTGCCAGCAGCTTAGCGGGATCGTACAATGAGCAGTTCTTC
. . TRBJ1-2 TRBV28 CASSQDWAGYTF TGTGCCAGCAGTCAGGACTGGGCCGGCTACACCTTC
few . TRBJ2-1 TRBV4-3 CASSQAGLGSYNEQFF TGCGCCAGCAGCCAAGCAGGGCTAGGCTCCTACAATGAGCAGTTCTTC
few TRBD1 TRBJ2-4 TRBV7-9 CASSFQGADIQYF TGTGCCAGCAGCTTCCAGGGGGCGGACATTCAGTACTTC
few TRBD1 TRBJ2-7 TRBV28 CASSSGTGYPYEQYF TGTGCCAGCAGTTCCGGGACAGGGTACCCCTACGAGCAGTACTTC
. TRBD2 TRBJ2-3 TRBV5-1 CASTLTSGRGDTQYF TGCGCCAGCACCTTAACTAGCGGGAGGGGAGATACGCAGTATTTT
few . TRBJ1-1 TRBV7-9 CASSWFGGTEAFF TGTGCCAGCAGCTGGTTTGGGGGAACTGAAGCTTTCTTT
few . TRBJ2-7 TRBV2 CASSYTYEQYF TGTGCCAGCAGCTACACCTACGAGCAGTACTTC
few . TRBJ1-4 TRBV7-9 CASSLGGGTEKLFF TGTGCCAGCAGCTTAGGAGGAGGAACTGAAAAACTGTTTTTT
few TRBD1 TRBJ2-1 TRBV9 CASSGTGFSNEQFF TGTGCCAGCAGCGGGACAGGGTTTAGCAATGAGCAGTTCTTC
. TRBD1 TRBJ1-2 TRBV9 CASSGRGFNYGYTF TGTGCCAGCAGCGGCAGGGGGTTTAACTATGGCTACACCTTC
. . TRBJ2-7 TRBV10-2 CASSGQGISYEQYF TGCGCCAGCAGTGGGCAGGGGATCTCCTACGAGCAGTACTTC
. TRBD1 TRBJ2-4 TRBV7-9 CASSLGQGKNIQYF TGTGCCAGCAGCTTAGGACAGGGAAAAAACATTCAGTACTTC
few . TRBJ1-1 TRBV7-8 CASSPKRGYTEAFF TGTGCCAGCAGCCCGAAGCGGGGATACACTGAAGCTTTCTTT
. . TRBJ1-3 TRBV25-1 CASGIGVSGNTIYF TGTGCCAGCGGAATAGGGGTATCTGGAAACACCATATATTTT
few TRBD2 TRBJ2-1 TRBV2 CASSDWSGRYEQFF TGTGCCAGCAGTGACTGGAGCGGGAGATATGAGCAGTTCTTC